This entry features one T cell receptor (beta chain) sequence. This entry belongs to a study of cytomegalovirus exposure and HLA in healthy donors. The PCR contained 60 Vbeta and 13 Jbeta primers. Some clones are missing from TCRdb's copy, which holds only in-frame ones; the method was immunoSEQ multiplex PCR. The sample includes roughly 130,000 clones, over 70% seen only once; the top ten take over 2%. Trimming stripped 0 bases from V and 4 bases from J, with 19 bases between. The CDR3 spans 17 residues. Germline-derived CDR1 and CDR2 are SGHNT and YYREEE (reference sequence). Unrecorded immune exposure was likely among donors, who were nominally healthy when sampled.

This receptor was taken from a woman between 40 and 55 years old in good health and CMV-seropositive. The chain carries TRBV5-4 and TRBJ2-5; perhaps TRBD1 as D (6 bases). The sample was PBMCs. The CDR3 is CASSLDLTGWGVETQYF. CDR3 nucleotide sequence: TGTGCCAGCAGCTTGGACCTTACAGGGTGGGGTGTAGAGACCCAGTACTTC.